These 14 T cell receptor beta chains originate from one sample sequenced in a study of monozygotic twins with cystic fibrosis. Produced via immunoSEQ multiplex PCR; TCRdb's table is partial and in-frame only. The data contain some 10,000 clones, approximately 98% of them seen just once; the ten biggest clones take up around 0.24%. Sequences were obtained from blood. These TCRs come from a girl between 2 and 10 years old with cystic fibrosis.

The J gene is TRBJ2-2, the V gene TRBV5-1; D is ambiguous. Germline-derived CDR1 and CDR2 are SGHRS and YFSETQ. The CDR3 consists of 15 residues. V was clipped by 4 bases and J by 3 bases, with 13 bases between them. Here the CDR3 DNA reads TGCGCCAGCAGCGAAGGGCAAGGGTACACCGGGGAGCTGTTTTTT. It codes for CASSEGQGYTGELFF. Complete variable domain (other parts from reference TRBV5-1 and TRBJ2-2): KAGVTQTPRYLIKTRGQQVTLSCSPISGHRSVSWYQQTPGQGLQFLFEYFSETQRNKGNFPGRFSGRQFSNSRSEMNVSTLELGDSALYLCASSEGQGYTGELFFGEGSRLTVL.

The rearrangement links TRBV4-2 to TRBJ1-4, with D possibly matching TRBD1 (5 bases). The CDR3 has 16 residues. The germline gives CDR1 LGHNA, CDR2 YNFKEQ. Trimming cost V 2 bases and J 0 bases, with 10 bases left between them. CDR3 DNA: TGTGCCAGCAGCCAATTACCGGGGGCAACTAATGAAAAACTGTTTTTT. It specifies CASSQLPGATNEKLFF.

The J gene is TRBJ2-2, the V gene TRBV5-1; D uncertain. The CDR3 is 13 residues long. The germline V gene has CDR1 SGHRS and CDR2 YFSETQ. Trimming took off 1 base at V and 3 bases at J, with 4 bases between the two ends. CDR3 in amino acids: CASSLRYTGELFF. DNA of the CDR3: TGCGCCAGCAGCTTGAGGTACACCGGGGAGCTGTTTTTT.

The chain joins TRBV18 to TRBJ2-2; the match to TRBD1 covers 9 bases. The germline V gene has CDR1 KGHSH and CDR2 LQKENI. V lost 2 bases to trimming and J lost 5 bases; unmatched junction nucleotides: 6. This CDR3 region has 16 residues. The CDR3 here is CASSPSRTGVTGELFF. In nucleotides, the CDR3 is TGTGCCAGCTCACCAAGCCGGACAGGGGTGACCGGGGAGCTGTTTTTT.

The genes are TRBV28 and TRBJ2-6; tentative D call: TRBD2 (5 bases). V lost 3 bases and J lost 2, with 8 bases in between. This CDR3 region has 15 residues. Germline V gene lookup returns CDR1 MDHEN and CDR2 SYDVKM. The CDR3 nucleotides are TGTGCCAGCAGTTTTCACGGGGCTGGGGCCAACGTCCTGACTTTC. Its translation: CASSFHGAGANVLTF. The whole variable domain, remainder taken from reference TRBV28 and TRBJ2-6, is DVKVTQSSRYLVKRTGEKVFLECVQDMDHENMFWYRQDPGLGLRLIYFSYDVKMKEKGDIPEGYSVSREKKERFSLILESASTNQTSMYLCASSFHGAGANVLTFGAGSRLTVL.

For the CDR3, the DNA is TGCGCCAGCAGCCACGACGAGGGGGCGGGGTATGGCTACACCTTC. Protein sequence: CASSHDEGAGYGYTF. The chain recombines TRBV4-3 with TRBJ1-2; 7 bases agree with TRBD1. V gave up 3 bases and J gave up 5 bases; unmatched junction bases: 9. CDR3 size: 15 residues. Germline lookup yields CDR1 LGHNA and CDR2 YSLEER.

Only one count was recorded for this clone. The genes are TRBV9 and TRBJ2-7; D possibly corresponds to TRBD1 (6 bases). Germline CDR1 and CDR2: SGDLS and YYNGEE. The length of the CDR3 is 16 residues. Between the trimmed V and J ends, which lost 3 bases and 2 bases, there was a span of 18 bases. The CDR3 coding sequence is TGTGCCAGCAGCGCCGCCCCCGACAGGCCCGCCTACGAGCAGTACTTC. Protein sequence: CASSAAPDRPAYEQYF.

V and J are TRBV5-4 and TRBJ2-7; D possibly uses TRBD1 or TRBD2 (6 bases each). Germline V lookup: CDR1 SGHNT, CDR2 YYREEE (reference sequence). Trimming pared 10 bases from V and 4 bases from J, leaving 24 bases between. The CDR3 runs to 15 residues. CDR3 in amino acids: CALGTGGQPAYEQYF. Written as DNA, the CDR3 is TGTGCCCTAGGGACTGGGGGCCAACCGGCTTACGAGCAGTACTTC.

This chain connects TRBV5-1 to TRBJ2-7, with D hard to call. Germline V gene lookup returns CDR1 SGHRS and CDR2 YFSETQ. The CDR3 loop spans 15 amino acids. V dropped 4 bases and J dropped 2 bases, with 16 bases sitting between them. As DNA, the CDR3 is TGCGCCAGCAGCCCCTCCGTCGGGTTTACCTACGAGCAGTACTTC. Translation gives CASSPSVGFTYEQYF.

V usage is TRBV9 and J usage is TRBJ1-2; a weak D match, TRBD1 (5 bases). The CDR3 is made up of 15 amino acids. Germline loops: CDR1 SGDLS, CDR2 YYNGEE. Deletions cut 2 bases from V and 3 bases from J, with 14 bases between. The CDR3 nucleotides read TGTGCCAGCAGCGTCGCTCTTGGGGGGGACTATGGCTACACCTTC. It encodes CASSVALGGDYGYTF. Filled out from reference TRBV9 and TRBJ1-2, the complete variable domain reads DSGVTQTPKHLITATGQRVTLRCSPRSGDLSVYWYQQSLDQGLQFLIQYYNGEERAKGNILERFSAQQFPDLHSELNLSSLELGDSALYFCASSVALGGDYGYTFGSGTRLTVV.

The chain recombines TRBV28 with TRBJ2-7, with D maybe TRBD1 (8 bases). Deletions cut 6 bases from V and 9 bases from J, with 21 bases between. This CDR3 has 14 amino acids. CDR1 and CDR2 from the germline V gene are MDHEN and SYDVKM. The CDR3 coding sequence is TGTGCCAGCAGGCCACAGGGGGGGCTACGAGGGCAGTACTTC. Encoded protein: CASRPQGGLRGQYF.

The V and J genes are TRBV20-1 and TRBJ2-4, with D tentatively TRBD1 (5 bases). The CDR3 extends over 11 amino acids. Deletions cut 6 bases from V and 7 bases from J, with 10 bases between. CDR1 DFQATT and CDR2 SNEGSKA come from the germline V gene (reference sequence). CDR3 nucleotides: TGCAGTGCCAGGGTAGGCAACATTCAGTACTTC. Translating it yields CSARVGNIQYF.

The V and J genes are TRBV14 and TRBJ2-1; 15 bases align to TRBD2. The germline V gene encodes CDR1 SGHDN and CDR2 FVKESK. Trimming cost V 2 bases and J 9 bases; bases outside gene matches: 8. The CDR3 consists of 17 residues. CDR3 nucleotides: TGTGCCAGCAGCCAACCGCCGGGACTAGCGGGAGGCGGTGAGCAGTTCTTC. Its translation is CASSQPPGLAGGGEQFF.

The CDR3 loop reads CASSPLSDTEAFF. The CDR3 region has the DNA TGTGCCAGCAGCCCTCTTTCGGACACTGAAGCTTTCTTT. The chain recombines TRBV27 with TRBJ1-1; unclear D gene. V lost 6 bases and J lost 3, with 11 bases in between. Germline V gene sequence: CDR1 MNHEY, CDR2 SMNVEV (reference sequence). The CDR3 totals 13 residues.